This record covers a single T cell receptor beta chain. This CDR3 region has 15 residues. CDR1 is MNHNS and CDR2 is SASEGT in the germline V gene. V dropped 1 base and J dropped 1 base, with 7 bases sitting between them. The sample belongs to a study of OX40 agonist ivuxolimab in advanced cancers. Method: immunoSEQ multiplex PCR; TCRdb's copy keeps in-frame clones and lacks some. The data contain 70,000 or so clones, around 90% of them singletons. Sequencing used CD4+ or CD8+ T cells sorted from blood, obtained in a trial of the OX40 agonist ivuxolimab. The chain is built from TRBV6-1 and TRBJ2-2; D remains ambiguous. This TCR was recovered from an adult with an advanced solid tumor such as melanoma, head and neck, liver or kidney cancer. CDR3 nucleotides: TGTGCCAGCAGTGAAGGGACGAGGAACACCGGGGAGCTGTTTTTT. This translates into CASSEGTRNTGELFF.